The 7 T cell receptor beta chains below all came from one sample that was sequenced in a study of T cells in Graves' hyperthyroidism and ophthalmopathy (dated 2019 in TCRdb). The protocol used for the library was multiplex PCR. The sequencer listed for this sample is Illumina HiSeq 2000. The TCR beta CDR3 regions were amplified from RNA transcripts. The first round of RT-PCR for the TCR CDR3 was performed with the HTBI primer set and the Qiagen OneStep RT-PCR kit. Starting from the raw public reads, TCRdb applied fastp trimming at Q25, assembled clones with MiXCR and retained in-frame beta chains. Rows are unified per CDR3 protein, each entry keeping the most common DNA and genes. The sample table records 450,000 to 550,000 distinct CDR3 sequences; approximately 25% of these occur just once. Around 11% of the sample rests with the top ten. The sample consisted of blood. These receptors were taken from a woman in her thirties with Graves' ophthalmopathy.

The table lists this clonotype with many counts. V usage is TRBV5-1 and J usage is TRBJ2-7; D perhaps matches TRBD2 (5 bases). The ends were cut back, 2 bases at V and 3 bases at J, with 12 bases in the middle. Germline V gene data show CDR1 as SGHRS and CDR2 as YFSETQ. CDR3 length: 14 amino acids. CDR3 nucleotide sequence: TGCGCCAGCAGCTTATTTCCGGGGAACTACGAGCAGTACTTC. Translated, it gives CASSLFPGNYEQYF.

This clonotype has a count of ten or more. V and J are TRBV29-1 and TRBJ1-2; D ambiguous. The CDR3 sequence is 14 residues long. Germline CDR1 and CDR2: SQVTM and ANQGSEA. V gave up 3 bases and J gave up 0 bases, with 11 bases separating them. The CDR3 DNA follows: TGCAGCGTTGACCCTGAACCTCCTAACTATGGCTACACCTTC. It is translated as CSVDPEPPNYGYTF.

This clonotype has a handful of counts. The chain couples TRBV20-1 to TRBJ1-1; D remains unclear. The CDR3 length is 15 residues. V lost 4 bases and J 3 bases, leaving 18 bases between the germline ends. Germline V lookup: CDR1 DFQATT, CDR2 SNEGSKA (reference sequence). The CDR3 spells CSANRASLEDTEAFF. The CDR3 DNA reads TGCAGTGCTAACCGGGCCTCGTTGGAGGACACTGAAGCTTTCTTT.

The genes are TRBV6-1 and TRBJ2-2; TRBD2 matches 10 bases. Germline CDR1 reads MNHNS; CDR2 reads SASEGT. The V gene end was trimmed by 0 bases and the J gene end by 10 bases; junction bases not matched to a gene: 8. CDR3 length: 16 residues. The CDR3 sequence is CASSEALAGDSEELFF. Here the CDR3 DNA reads TGTGCCAGCAGTGAAGCGCTAGCGGGAGATTCTGAGGAGCTGTTTTTT.

The chain couples TRBV5-1 to TRBJ1-1; D might be TRBD1 (5 bases). CDR1 is SGHRS and CDR2 is YFSETQ in the germline V gene. The CDR3 loop spans 16 amino acids. Deletions cut 0 bases from V and 4 bases from J, with 16 bases between. The CDR3 nucleotides read TGCGCCAGCAGCTTGGAAGATTTTGTCGGGGCCACTGAAGCTTTCTTT. This codes for CASSLEDFVGATEAFF.

In DNA, the CDR3 is TGTGCCAGCAGTTACACTACAGGGGGCCCTACCTACGAGCAGTACTTC. Translation: CASSYTTGGPTYEQYF. The V gene is TRBV6-5, the J gene TRBJ2-7, with 9 bases that match TRBD1. CDR3 size: 16 residues. The germline gives CDR1 MNHEY, CDR2 SVGAGI. V trimming: 2 bases; J trimming: 2 bases; junction bases outside the gene matches: 7.

The chain joins TRBV28 to TRBJ1-1; D possibly corresponds to TRBD1 (5 bases). The CDR3 is made up of 13 amino acids. Per germline, CDR1 MDHEN and CDR2 SYDVKM. The CDR3 coding sequence is TGTGCGGATTGGACACTCGGGCTGTGTGAAGCTTTCTTT. Encoded protein: CADWTLGLCEAFF.